These 6 T cell receptor beta chains were all obtained from the same sample, sequenced in a study of CD8+ T cells in alopecia areata (dated by TCRdb to 2017 to 2018). The time point tag for this specimen amounts to: baseline before oral tofacitinib. The library was built by means of the immunoSEQ multiplex PCR assay. To provide template for TCR sequencing, every sample had RNA extracted and reverse transcribed into cDNA. The table comes from immuneACCESS by way of TCRdb, which keeps in-frame sequences with V and J called. Part of the clones is missing from these tables; in studies checked, under half for an unresolved V gene and the rest for unknown reasons. The sample has fewer than 250,000 clones on record, around three fifths of them singletons. Roughly 0.47% of the sample rests with the top ten. The sequenced sample was CD4+ T cells sorted from blood, obtained at week 0. These receptors came from a human donor with alopecia areata.

This clone was picked up a small number of times. The chain links TRBV29-1 to TRBJ1-1; D is unclear. The CDR3 covers 14 residues. V was pared by 4 bases and J by 0 bases, with 12 bases between. Per germline, CDR1 SQVTM and CDR2 ANQGSEA. The CDR3 region has the DNA TGCAGCGTTGTCGGACCCCTCATGAACACTGAAGCTTTCTTT. This sequence encodes CSVVGPLMNTEAFF.

The chain is built from TRBV4-1 and TRBJ2-1; D gene unclear. Germline CDR1 reads MGHRA; CDR2 reads YSYEKL. The CDR3 loop spans 16 amino acids. V was clipped by 4 bases and J by 2 bases, with 15 bases between them. The CDR3 region is CASSPPGLSPYNEQFF. The CDR3 region has the DNA TGCGCCAGCAGCCCTCCCGGGCTCAGCCCCTACAATGAGCAGTTCTTC.

This clone was seen only once. The chain uses TRBV29-1 and TRBJ1-2, with 7 bases lining up with TRBD1. The germline V gene has CDR1 SQVTM and CDR2 ANQGSEA. The CDR3 covers 13 residues. Trimming removed 6 bases from V and 3 bases from J; junction bases left unmatched: 7. The CDR3 coding sequence is TGCAGCGTCCCCGGGGACAGCCACTATGGCTACACCTTC. The encoded protein is CSVPGDSHYGYTF.

The CDR3 protein is CASSLEAVSAEAFF. DNA for the CDR3: TGTGCCAGCAGCTTAGAGGCGGTTTCCGCTGAAGCTTTCTTT. The chain carries TRBV11-1 and TRBJ1-1; D is uncertain. Germline loops: CDR1 SGHAT, CDR2 FQDESV (reference sequence). This CDR3 spans 14 amino acids. V lost 1 base to trimming and J lost 6 bases, with 12 bases between them.

This rearrangement joins TRBV2 to TRBJ1-5, with a tentative D call TRBD1 (5 bases). Germline CDR1 and CDR2: SNHLY and FYNNEI. This CDR3 region has 12 residues. V dropped 7 bases and J dropped 8 bases, with 12 bases sitting between them. Written as DNA, the CDR3 is TGTGCCAGCACCCCAGGGACGGAGCCCCAGCATTTT. Translated: CASTPGTEPQHF.

The V gene is TRBV11-2, the J gene TRBJ2-7; no firm D call. There are 12 residues in the CDR3. The V gene lost 2 bases and the J gene lost 3 bases, with 5 bases spanning the gap. Germline CDR1 is SGHAT and CDR2 is FQNNGV. The CDR3 sequence: CASSLSSYEQYF. The CDR3 DNA follows: TGTGCCAGCAGCTTATCGAGCTACGAGCAGTACTTC.